The 15 T cell receptor beta chains given below trace back to one sample, sequenced in a study of blood T cell repertoires in COVID-19. Here immunoSEQ multiplex PCR was the method, and the copy in TCRdb shows in-frame clones only, minus some. This sample carries approximately 470,000 clones, 75% to 90% of them seen once, and the ten largest clones take around 0.7%. The sequencing sample was made of PBMCs or T cells enriched from blood (not recorded which). These TCRs come from a woman aged 18-35 years who had recovered from COVID-19.

The chain couples TRBV9 to TRBJ1-5, with no clear D. CDR1 SGDLS and CDR2 YYNGEE come from the germline V gene. V was pared by 1 base and J by 4 bases, with 18 bases between. The CDR3 sequence is 17 residues long. The CDR3 loop reads CASSVLAGGRVNQPQHF. As DNA, the CDR3 is TGTGCCAGCAGCGTACTAGCAGGCGGAAGGGTAAATCAGCCCCAGCATTTT. The full variable domain, rest sourced from reference TRBV9 and TRBJ1-5, is DSGVTQTPKHLITATGQRVTLRCSPRSGDLSVYWYQQSLDQGLQFLIQYYNGEERAKGNILERFSAQQFPDLHSELNLSSLELGDSALYFCASSVLAGGRVNQPQHFGDGTRLSIL.

The rearrangement uses TRBV9 and TRBJ2-3, with TRBD2 matching 9 bases. Germline assignment: CDR1 SGDLS and CDR2 YYNGEE. The V gene end was trimmed by 4 bases and the J gene end by 5 bases; junction bases not matched to a gene: 5. CDR3 length: 14 residues. CDR3 sequence: CASSPRLAEDTQYF. CDR3 bases: TGTGCCAGCAGCCCCAGACTAGCGGAAGATACGCAGTATTTT.

This sequence joins TRBV3-1 (or the pseudogene TRBV3-2) and TRBJ2-1; 7 bases fit TRBD1. Trimming removed 4 bases from V and 0 bases from J; junction bases left unmatched: 3. Germline CDR1 is LGHDT and CDR2 is YNNKEL (reference sequence). This CDR3 has 15 residues. CDR3 in amino acids: CASSLGQFSYNEQFF. The CDR3 DNA reads TGTGCCAGCAGCCTGGGACAGTTCTCCTACAATGAGCAGTTCTTC.

V is TRBV30 and J is TRBJ2-7; TRBD2 might be the D (7 bases). Germline V lookup: CDR1 GTSNPN, CDR2 SVGIG (reference sequence). V lost 8 bases to trimming and J lost 11 bases, with 19 bases between them. The CDR3 covers 11 residues. The CDR3, as DNA: TGTGCCACTCTTCTTAGGGGGAGGGAGTACTTC. It is translated as CATLLRGREYF.

This clone was seen a single time. The chain combines TRBV5-1 with TRBJ1-4, with no clear D. Between the trimmed V and J ends, which lost 0 bases and 8 bases, there was a span of 14 bases. The germline CDR1 and CDR2 sequences are SGHRS and YFSETQ. The CDR3 spans 15 residues. The CDR3 is CASSLDGNSGEKLFF. The CDR3 nucleotides read TGCGCCAGCAGCTTGGATGGAAACAGTGGAGAAAAACTGTTTTTT.

V is TRBV2 and J is TRBJ1-4, with D possibly TRBD1 on 6 matching bases. V gave up 5 bases and J gave up 3 bases, with 10 bases separating them. Germline CDR1 is SNHLY and CDR2 is FYNNEI. This CDR3 has 14 amino acids. The CDR3: CASSFNRANEKLFF. CDR3 nucleotides: TGTGCCAGCAGTTTTAACAGGGCTAATGAAAAACTGTTTTTT.

The chain combines TRBV19 with TRBJ1-2; 8 positions match TRBD1. The CDR3 has 16 residues. The V gene's germline CDR1 is LNHDA and CDR2 SQIVND (reference sequence). V shed 2 bases, J shed 1 base, and the junction held 6 bases outside the gene matches. CDR3 nucleotide sequence: TGTGCCAGTAGTATATTCGAGGGACAGGATAACTATGGCTACACCTTC. Amino acid sequence: CASSIFEGQDNYGYTF.

The chain has TRBV21-1 and TRBJ2-3; the table's TRBD2 call for D was not verified on the DNA. TRBV21-1 is annotated as a pseudogene. The CDR3 runs to 18 residues. The chain's CDR3 is CASSKEGVAGGPRDTQYF. DNA of the CDR3: TGTGCCAGCAGCAAAGAAGGGGTAGCGGGGGGGCCAAGGGATACGCAGTATTTT.

The rearrangement links TRBV6-4 to TRBJ1-1; D remains unclear. In germline, CDR1 is MRHNA, CDR2 SNTAGT. Trimming stripped 0 bases from V and 1 base from J, with 9 bases between. This CDR3 is 15 amino acids long. The CDR3 DNA reads as TGTGCCAGCAGTGACTCGATAGAGAAGAACACTGAAGCTTTCTTT. As protein: CASSDSIEKNTEAFF.

V usage is TRBV5-4 and J usage is TRBJ2-1, with 12 bases aligning to TRBD1. Trimming at V came to 4 bases and at J to 10 bases, leaving 12 bases not matched to a gene. CDR1 and CDR2 (germline): SGHNT, YYREEE (reference sequence). The CDR3 is 16 residues long. CDR3 sequence reads: CASSIDPGQGAKEQFF. CDR3 in DNA: TGTGCCAGCAGCATAGACCCGGGACAGGGGGCTAAAGAGCAGTTCTTC.

A single count supports this clone. CDR3 coding DNA: TGTGCCAGCAGTTCTCCCGGGGGAAGCACAGATACGCAGTATTTT. It specifies CASSSPGGSTDTQYF. The chain combines TRBV28 with TRBJ2-3; a weak D match, TRBD2 (6 bases). Trimming removed 4 bases from V and 0 bases from J, with 11 bases in between. This CDR3 is 15 amino acids long. Germline lookup yields CDR1 MDHEN and CDR2 SYDVKM.

The chain employs TRBV2 and TRBJ1-2; TRBD1 aligns across 8 bases. The CDR3 loop spans 14 amino acids. Germline trimming cut 1 base from V and 5 bases from J; bases unmatched to any gene: 3. Germline CDR1 reads SNHLY; CDR2 reads FYNNEI. As DNA, the CDR3 is TGTGCCAGCAGTGAAGGGACAGGGAAATATGGCTACACCTTC. Translating it yields CASSEGTGKYGYTF.

This chain connects TRBV6-1 to TRBJ2-2; 8 bases match TRBD1. V gave up 0 bases and J gave up 7 bases; unmatched junction bases: 4. Germline V gene data show CDR1 as MNHNS and CDR2 as SASEGT. The CDR3 consists of 15 residues. This CDR3 is CASSEADRVGGELFF. DNA for the CDR3: TGTGCCAGCAGTGAAGCGGACAGGGTAGGCGGGGAGCTGTTTTTT.

The chain is built from TRBV5-4 and TRBJ2-5; 8 bases line up with TRBD1. This CDR3 region has 15 residues. V was clipped by 2 bases and J by 5 bases; unmatched bases: 8. Germline CDR1 and CDR2: SGHNT and YYREEE (reference sequence). The CDR3 sequence is CASSLNGQGVETQYF. The CDR3 DNA is TGTGCCAGCAGCTTAAACGGACAGGGCGTGGAGACCCAGTACTTC.

The rearrangement joins TRBV5-1 to TRBJ1-4, with D possibly TRBD1 on 6 matching bases. Looked up from germline, CDR1 is SGHRS and CDR2 is YFSETQ. The CDR3 has 14 residues. V was trimmed by 7 bases and J by 4 bases, leaving 14 bases between them. DNA of the CDR3: TGCGCCAGCGGCAGGGGAGTTAATAATGAAAAACTGTTTTTT. Translation gives CASGRGVNNEKLFF.